The 29 T cell receptor beta chains given below trace back to one sample, sequenced in a study of CD8 T cells in ankylosing spondylitis. In TCRdb, the 5' RACE reads were re-called with MiXCR into one record per CDR3 protein. The repertoire includes some 220,000 distinct CDR3 sequences, 8% to 10% of them detected once, and around 4.4% sits in the top ten. The material sequenced was blood, either unsorted or a sorted T cell fraction (not recorded which). Receptors were obtained from a female donor with ankylosing spondylitis or in good health (not recorded which).

This clonotype was recorded many times. The J gene is TRBJ2-3, the V gene TRBV10-3; tentatively, D is TRBD1 or TRBD2 (5 bases each). V was trimmed by 0 bases and J by 4 bases, leaving 8 bases between them. This CDR3 is built from 14 residues. Germline values: CDR1 ENHRY, CDR2 SYGVKD. This CDR3 is CAISESVGADTQYF. CDR3 nucleotide sequence: TGTGCCATCAGTGAGTCAGTGGGGGCAGATACGCAGTATTTT.

The rearrangement joins TRBV30 to TRBJ2-1; D might be TRBD2 (5 bases). Germline CDR1 is GTSNPN and CDR2 is SVGIG (reference sequence). Trimming pared 3 bases from V and 1 base from J, leaving 10 bases between. The CDR3 consists of 14 residues. This chain's CDR3 is CAWSQLESYNEQFF. The CDR3 region has the DNA TGTGCCTGGAGCCAACTAGAATCCTACAATGAGCAGTTCTTC.

This clonotype was recorded at least ten times. The chain links TRBV7-2 to TRBJ2-3; 8 bases agree with TRBD2. J gave up 3 bases and V 1 base, and 6 bases lay outside the gene matches. The CDR3 runs 16 residues. In germline, CDR1 is SGHTA, CDR2 FQGNSA. The CDR3 coding sequence is TGTGCCAGCAGCTTAGACCGCGGGAGGATAACAGATACGCAGTATTTT. Its translation: CASSLDRGRITDTQYF. The entire variable domain, with the rest obtained from reference TRBV7-2 and TRBJ2-3, is as follows: GAGVSQSPSNKVTEKGKDVELRCDPISGHTALYWYRQSLGQGLEFLIYFQGNSAPDKSGLPSDRFSAERTGGSVSTLTIQRTQQEDSAVYLCASSLDRGRITDTQYFGPGTRLTVL.

The sample holds many counts of this clonotype. The gene calls are TRBV10-3 and TRBJ2-2, with no clear D. CDR1 and CDR2 from the germline V gene are ENHRY and SYGVKD. Trimming cost V 8 bases and J 5 bases, with 9 bases left between them. CDR3 length: 12 residues. CDR3 DNA: TGTGCCATCGGGCCGACGACCGGGGAGCTGTTTTTT. Its protein product is CAIGPTTGELFF.

This clonotype was seen at least ten times. This rearrangement joins TRBV6-2 or TRBV6-3 to TRBJ2-2; no clear D. V lost 2 bases and J lost 7, with 8 bases in between. CDR3 size: 13 residues. Germline V gene sequence: CDR1 MNHEY, CDR2 SVGEGT. The chain's CDR3 is CASSYLGNGELFF. In DNA, the CDR3 is TGTGCCAGCAGTTACCTTGGGAACGGGGAGCTGTTTTTT.

This clonotype has a count of ten or more. V is TRBV29-1 and J is TRBJ2-1, with TRBD2 matching over 14 bases. The length of the CDR3 is 15 residues. Germline CDR1 is SQVTM and CDR2 is ANQGSEA. V lost 3 bases and J lost 7; bases outside the gene matches: 5. The CDR3 nucleotides are TGCAGCGTTGAGAAGGGACTAGCGGGAGATAATGAGCAGTTCTTC. Its translation: CSVEKGLAGDNEQFF.

This clonotype was detected only a few times. The chain links TRBV7-2 to TRBJ1-2, with a weak D call TRBD1 (6 bases). Per the germline V gene, CDR1 is SGHTA and CDR2 is FQGNSA. The V gene lost 0 bases and the J gene lost 7 bases, with 12 bases spanning the gap. The CDR3 has 14 residues. DNA of the CDR3: TGTGCCAGCAGCTTAGCAGGCAGGGGTGCTGGCTACACCTTC. Its protein is CASSLAGRGAGYTF. The complete variable domain, with remaining parts taken from reference TRBV7-2 and TRBJ1-2, reads GAGVSQSPSNKVTEKGKDVELRCDPISGHTALYWYRQSLGQGLEFLIYFQGNSAPDKSGLPSDRFSAERTGGSVSTLTIQRTQQEDSAVYLCASSLAGRGAGYTFGSGTRLTVV.

The table lists this clonotype with a few counts. The chain is built from TRBV7-2 and TRBJ2-7; 9 positions agree with TRBD1. J lost 4 bases, V lost 5 bases, and 12 bases had no gene match. Germline V gives CDR1 SGHTA, CDR2 FQGNSA. The CDR3 loop spans 16 amino acids. The CDR3 sequence is CASSLTGTGYAYEQYF. The CDR3 coding sequence is TGTGCCAGCAGCCTAACCGGGACAGGGTATGCGTACGAGCAGTACTTC.

This clonotype was detected many times. This chain links TRBV6-5 with TRBJ1-4; D perhaps matches TRBD1 (6 bases). Germline V gene lookup returns CDR1 MNHEY and CDR2 SVGAGI. The V end was cut by 5 bases, the J end by 9 bases, with 19 bases between. The CDR3 loop spans 15 amino acids. The CDR3 spells CASSTRRGLFQKLFF. The CDR3 DNA reads as TGTGCCAGCAGTACTCGTCGGGGGCTTTTCCAAAAACTGTTTTTT.

This clonotype appeared many times. J is TRBJ2-7 and V is TRBV12-5; 7 nucleotides agree with TRBD1. The CDR3 sequence is 14 residues long. Germline V gene data show CDR1 as LGHNT and CDR2 as FRNRAP. Trimming removed 6 bases from V and 2 bases from J; junction bases left unmatched: 7. The CDR3 is CASGEQGPTYEQYF. CDR3 sequence (DNA): TGTGCTAGTGGGGAACAGGGGCCGACCTACGAGCAGTACTTC.

This clonotype was seen many times. The chain has TRBV12-3 or TRBV12-4 and TRBJ1-5; D not certain. This CDR3 comprises 14 residues. Trimming pared 3 bases from V and 4 bases from J, leaving 10 bases between. The CDR3 coding sequence is TGTGCCAGCAGTTTTAAGAAAAGTAATCAGCCCCAGCATTTT. Amino acid sequence: CASSFKKSNQPQHF.

This clonotype appeared a few times. This chain links TRBV18 with TRBJ2-5, with 7 bases fitting TRBD1. The germline V gene has CDR1 KGHSH and CDR2 LQKENI. The CDR3 is 16 residues long. With V trimmed by 0 bases and J by 5 bases, 9 bases remained unmatched. The CDR3 DNA follows: TGTGCCAGCTCACCACCACAGGGGACGAGGTCGGAGACCCAGTACTTC. It specifies CASSPPQGTRSETQYF.

Many counts were recorded for this clonotype. It is likely a read error, because the conserved phenylalanine at the end of the CDR3 is missing. The limits of the CDR3 on the DNA are not certain, so only TCRdb's listed CDR3 is given. V usage is TRBV6-4 and J usage is TRBJ2-7. 9 amino acids form the CDR3, both terminal residues included. Germline loops: CDR1 MRHNA, CDR2 SNTAGT. CDR3 sequence reads: CASSGSSRL.

This clonotype has a count of ten or more. V is TRBV7-8 and J is TRBJ2-3; no firm D call. The V end was cut by 2 bases, the J end by 2 bases, with 17 bases between. Germline CDR1 and CDR2: SGHVS and FQNEAQ. The CDR3 length is 17 residues. The CDR3 region is CASSLRVRGGATDTQYF. The CDR3 DNA reads TGTGCCAGCAGCTTAAGGGTTCGTGGTGGTGCCACAGATACGCAGTATTTT.

There are many counts of this clonotype. The V gene is TRBV6-1, the J gene TRBJ2-6; D perhaps matches TRBD1 (5 bases). Germline assignment: CDR1 MNHNS and CDR2 SASEGT. V lost 6 bases and J lost 2, with 8 bases in between. CDR3 length equals 14 residues. For the CDR3, the DNA is TGTGCCAGCAGAACAGGTACTGGGGCCAACGTCCTGACTTTC. Encoded protein: CASRTGTGANVLTF.

The chain uses TRBV6-1 and TRBJ2-7; 10 nucleotides match TRBD1. V was clipped by 7 bases and J by 1 base; unmatched bases: 7. There are 15 residues in the CDR3. Germline CDR1 MNHNS, CDR2 SASEGT. The CDR3 nucleotides read TGTGCCAGCAATAAAGACAGGGGGCAGTCCTACGAGCAGTACTTC. This sequence encodes CASNKDRGQSYEQYF.

Ten or more counts support this clonotype. The gene calls are TRBV28 and TRBJ1-5; D may be TRBD1 (6 bases). Trimming pared 5 bases from V and 2 bases from J, leaving 10 bases between. Germline assignment: CDR1 MDHEN and CDR2 SYDVKM. The CDR3 has 14 residues. The CDR3 here is CASSGSGGNQPQHF. The CDR3 DNA is TGTGCCAGCAGTGGGTCAGGGGGCAATCAGCCCCAGCATTTT.

The table lists this clonotype with a few counts. The chain employs TRBV7-8 and TRBJ1-4; D is unresolved. CDR1 and CDR2 from the germline V gene are SGHVS and FQNEAQ. This CDR3 has 12 residues. Trimming pared 3 bases from V and 12 bases from J, leaving 11 bases between. CDR3 sequence reads: CASSFGSGELFF. CDR3 in DNA: TGTGCCAGCAGCTTTGGTTCAGGCGAACTGTTTTTT. Full variable domain (rest looked up from reference TRBV7-8 and TRBJ1-4): GAGVSQSPRYKVAKRGQDVALRCDPISGHVSLFWYQQALGQGPEFLTYFQNEAQLDKSGLPSDRFFAERPEGSVSTLKIQRTQQEDSAVYLCASSFGSGELFFGSGTQLSVL.

Many counts were recorded for this clonotype. The rearrangement uses TRBV5-5 and TRBJ2-3, with TRBD1 matching 8 bases. The CDR3 runs to 15 residues. Losses at the gene ends were 1 base for V and 4 bases for J; bases not matched to a gene: 5. Germline V gives CDR1 SGHKS, CDR2 YYEKEE (reference sequence). The CDR3 reads CASSLMGQASDTQYF. DNA for the CDR3: TGTGCCAGCAGCTTGATGGGACAGGCCTCAGATACGCAGTATTTT.

The sample holds a few counts of this clonotype. The chain employs TRBV6-1 and TRBJ1-1, with 8 bases identical to TRBD1. Germline loops: CDR1 MNHNS, CDR2 SASEGT. V lost 1 base, J lost 0 bases, and 1 base stayed unmatched. This CDR3 contains 15 residues. The DNA of the CDR3 is TGTGCCAGCAGTGAAGGACAGGGGCTGAACACTGAAGCTTTCTTT. Its protein product is CASSEGQGLNTEAFF.

On this clonotype: This clone may be a read error of a much larger clone one base away. The rearrangement uses TRBV18 and TRBJ2-1; D remains ambiguous. This CDR3 has 14 residues. Trimming removed 5 bases from V and 7 bases from J, with 15 bases in between. CDR1 and CDR2 from the germline V gene are KGHSH and LQKENI. CDR3 nucleotide sequence: TGTGCCAGCTCAACCGTCTCTCACAATAATGAGCAGTTCTTC. This gives the protein CASSTVSHNNEQFF.

In this sample, this clonotype turned up a few times. V and J are TRBV30 and TRBJ2-7, with D perhaps given as TRBD1 or TRBD2 (5 bases each). Per the germline V gene, CDR1 is GTSNPN and CDR2 is SVGIG (reference sequence). The CDR3 loop spans 12 amino acids. The CDR3 reads CAGDAQYYEQYF. DNA of the CDR3: TGTGCTGGGGACGCACAGTACTACGAGCAGTACTTC.

This clonotype was seen many times. V is TRBV7-2 and J is TRBJ2-3; 7 nucleotides align to TRBD1. Per germline, CDR1 SGHTA and CDR2 FQGNSA. The CDR3 extends over 15 amino acids. J gave up 6 bases and V 3 bases, and 9 bases lay outside the gene matches. CDR3 DNA: TGTGCCAGCAGCTTCCGACAGGGCCCTCGGGATACGCAGTATTTT. This gives the protein CASSFRQGPRDTQYF.

This clonotype occurred many times. The chain combines TRBV6-2 or TRBV6-3 with TRBJ1-2; D remains unclear. This CDR3 region has 13 residues. Trimming shortened V by 4 bases and J by 2 bases, and 8 bases separated the two germline ends. CDR1 and CDR2 (germline): MNHEY, SVGEGT. The CDR3 DNA reads as TGTGCCAGCAGTTCAGGATGGAACTATGGCTACACCTTC. Protein sequence: CASSSGWNYGYTF.

This clonotype showed up many times. This sequence joins TRBV4-3 and TRBJ2-1; perhaps TRBD2 as D (5 bases). Germline V gives CDR1 LGHNA, CDR2 YSLEER. The CDR3 sequence is 11 residues long. Deletions cut 6 bases from V and 7 bases from J, with 7 bases between. CDR3 amino acids: CASSRGNEQFF. The CDR3 DNA reads TGCGCCAGCAGTCGAGGGAATGAGCAGTTCTTC.

This clonotype was counted at least ten times. The gene calls are TRBV29-1 and TRBJ2-7, with D perhaps given as TRBD1 or TRBD2 (5 bases each). The germline V and J ends were trimmed by 7 bases and 1 base, with 14 bases remaining between them. The CDR3 sequence is 13 residues long. Germline assignment: CDR1 SQVTM and CDR2 ANQGSEA. The CDR3 DNA sequence: TGCAGCGCAGTGGGACCGCCTTCCTACGAGCAGTACTTC. Residues: CSAVGPPSYEQYF.

The sample holds many counts of this clonotype. The genes are TRBV5-1 and TRBJ2-7, with unresolved D. Trimming cost V 4 bases and J 3 bases, with 17 bases left between them. The CDR3 length is 15 residues. Germline V gene lookup returns CDR1 SGHRS and CDR2 YFSETQ. CDR3: CASSPKSGVDYEQYF. CDR3 nucleotides: TGCGCCAGCAGCCCTAAAAGTGGTGTCGACTACGAGCAGTACTTC.

This clonotype was detected many times. The chain recombines TRBV5-1 with TRBJ2-5; no reliable D call. V shed 3 bases and J shed 5 bases, with 17 bases lying between them. The germline CDR1 and CDR2 sequences are SGHRS and YFSETQ. The CDR3 totals 15 residues. For the CDR3, the DNA is TGCGCCAGCAGCTCGGAAACCTCTGGTGGGGAGACCCAGTACTTC. Amino acids: CASSSETSGGETQYF.

This clonotype was observed at least ten times. CDR3 sequence: CASSSGQGNIQYF. For the CDR3, the DNA is TGTGCCAGCAGCTCGGGACAAGGGAACATTCAGTACTTC. This chain uses TRBV7-6 with TRBJ2-4, with TRBD1 as a possible D gene (6 bases). CDR1 and CDR2 from the germline V gene are SGHVS and FNYEAQ. The CDR3 sequence is 13 residues long. The germline V and J ends were trimmed by 4 bases and 7 bases, with 11 bases remaining between them.